This T cell receptor (beta chain) was identified in a study of T cell responses to AZD1222 COVID-19 vaccine. General study points: Repertoire sampling happened only post peak T cell response. Donors were chiefly white British, with a greater number of females, and clonal diversity was perhaps underestimated. Within unmutated variant regions lay the reported targets of nearly half of spike-specific TCRs. Breadth and depth of Spike-specific TCRs rose after two AZD1222 doses.

This clone has a single count. The antigen remains undetermined. Generated by immunoSEQ multiplex PCR, the TCRdb table keeps only in-frame clones and is missing some. The sample comprises roughly 99,000 clones, 89% of which are singletons, and 6.6% rests with the top ten. CDR1 is SGHRS, CDR2 YFSETQ, per germline. This CDR3 is 15 amino acids long. Trimming shortened V by 4 bases and J by 0 bases, and 13 bases separated the two germline ends. This receptor was taken from an adult in good health. This chain joins TRBV5-1 and TRBJ1-1; D perhaps matches TRBD1 (5 bases). The input for sequencing was peripheral blood, taken on day 0 of AZD1222 vaccination. CDR3 region: CASSIGQSMNTEAFF. The CDR3 DNA is TGCGCCAGCAGCATAGGACAATCCATGAACACTGAAGCTTTCTTT.